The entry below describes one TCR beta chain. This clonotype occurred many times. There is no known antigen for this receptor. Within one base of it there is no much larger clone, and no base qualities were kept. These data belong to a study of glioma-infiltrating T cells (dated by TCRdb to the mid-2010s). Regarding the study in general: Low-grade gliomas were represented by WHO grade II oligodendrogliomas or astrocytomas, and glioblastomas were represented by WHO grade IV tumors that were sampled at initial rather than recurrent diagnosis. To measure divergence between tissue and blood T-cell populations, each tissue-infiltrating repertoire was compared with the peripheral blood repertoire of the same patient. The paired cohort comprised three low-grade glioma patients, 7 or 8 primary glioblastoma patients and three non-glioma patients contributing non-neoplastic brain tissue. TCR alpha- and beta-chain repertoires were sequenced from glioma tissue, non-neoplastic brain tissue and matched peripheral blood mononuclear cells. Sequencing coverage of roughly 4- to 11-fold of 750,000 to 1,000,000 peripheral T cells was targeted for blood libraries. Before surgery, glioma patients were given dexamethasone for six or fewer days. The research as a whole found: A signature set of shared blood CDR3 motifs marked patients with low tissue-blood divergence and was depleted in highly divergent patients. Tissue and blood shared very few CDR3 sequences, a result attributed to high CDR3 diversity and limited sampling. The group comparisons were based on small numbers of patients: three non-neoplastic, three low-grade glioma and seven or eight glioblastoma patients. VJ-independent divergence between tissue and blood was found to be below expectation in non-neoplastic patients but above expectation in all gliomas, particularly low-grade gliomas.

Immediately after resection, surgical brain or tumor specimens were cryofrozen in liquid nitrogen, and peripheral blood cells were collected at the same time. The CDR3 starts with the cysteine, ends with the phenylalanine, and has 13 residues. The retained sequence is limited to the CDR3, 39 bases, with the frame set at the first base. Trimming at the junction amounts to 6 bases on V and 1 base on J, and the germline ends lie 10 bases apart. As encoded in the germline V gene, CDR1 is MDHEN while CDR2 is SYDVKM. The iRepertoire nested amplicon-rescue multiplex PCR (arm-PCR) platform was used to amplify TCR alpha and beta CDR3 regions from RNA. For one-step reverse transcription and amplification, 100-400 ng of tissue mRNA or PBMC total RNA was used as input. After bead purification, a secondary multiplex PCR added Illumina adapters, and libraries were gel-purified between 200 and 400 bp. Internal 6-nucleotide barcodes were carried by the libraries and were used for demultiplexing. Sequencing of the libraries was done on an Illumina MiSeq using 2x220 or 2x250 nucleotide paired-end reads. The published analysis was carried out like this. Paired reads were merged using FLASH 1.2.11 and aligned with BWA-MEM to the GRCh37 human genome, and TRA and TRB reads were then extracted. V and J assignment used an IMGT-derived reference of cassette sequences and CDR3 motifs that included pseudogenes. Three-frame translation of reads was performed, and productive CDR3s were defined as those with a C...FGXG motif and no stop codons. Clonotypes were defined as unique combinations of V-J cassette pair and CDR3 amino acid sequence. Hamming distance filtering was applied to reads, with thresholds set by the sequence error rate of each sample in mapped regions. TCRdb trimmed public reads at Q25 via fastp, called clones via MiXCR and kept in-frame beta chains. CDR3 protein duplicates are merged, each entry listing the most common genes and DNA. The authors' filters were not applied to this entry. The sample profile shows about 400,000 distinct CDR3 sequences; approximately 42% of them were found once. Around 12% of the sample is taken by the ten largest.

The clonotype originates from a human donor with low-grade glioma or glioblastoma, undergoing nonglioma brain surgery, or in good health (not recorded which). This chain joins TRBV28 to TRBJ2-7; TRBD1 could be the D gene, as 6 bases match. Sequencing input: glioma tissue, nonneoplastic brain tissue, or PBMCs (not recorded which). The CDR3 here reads CASRPGHSYEQYF. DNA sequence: TGTGCCAGCAGACCGGGACATTCCTACGAGCAGTACTTC.